The text below deals with one T cell receptor beta chain. The template was genomic DNA from peripheral blood, not RNA. This specimen belongs to a study of T cell repertoires in aging, cancer and after chemotherapy. TRB rearrangements spanning V, D and J were amplified using mixed TRB-A/B primers. TCRdb independently ran MiXCR on the multiplex PCR reads; one entry per CDR3 protein. Here the sample spans thousands of distinct CDR3 sequences, about 20% being singletons. This receptor was taken from a human donor with a blood cancer. The sequencing input was blood.

The DNA for the CDR3 is TGTGCCAGCAGCCCAGGACAGGCCCCTCGGGAAGCTTTCTTT. It translates to CASSPGQAPREAFF. The rearrangement links TRBV6-4 to TRBJ1-1; 7 nucleotides match TRBD1. The CDR3 is 14 residues long. V shed 6 bases and J 8 bases; nucleotides not matched to a gene: 12. The germline V gene encodes CDR1 MRHNA and CDR2 SNTAGT.